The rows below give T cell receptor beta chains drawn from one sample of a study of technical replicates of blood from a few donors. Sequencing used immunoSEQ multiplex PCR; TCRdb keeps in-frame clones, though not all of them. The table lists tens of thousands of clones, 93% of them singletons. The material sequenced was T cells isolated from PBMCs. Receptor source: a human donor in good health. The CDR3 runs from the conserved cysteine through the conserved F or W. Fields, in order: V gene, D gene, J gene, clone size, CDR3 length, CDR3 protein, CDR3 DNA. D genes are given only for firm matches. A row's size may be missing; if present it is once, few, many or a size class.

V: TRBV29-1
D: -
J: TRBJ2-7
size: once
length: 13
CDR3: CSVGAINRYEQYF
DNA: TGCAGCGTTGGGGCTATAAACCGGTACGAGCAGTACTTC

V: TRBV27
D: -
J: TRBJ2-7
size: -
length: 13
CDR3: CASRQGGESEQYF
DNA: TGTGCCAGCAGACAAGGGGGGGAATCCGAGCAGTACTTC

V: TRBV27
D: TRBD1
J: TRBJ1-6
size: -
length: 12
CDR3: CASKTGGSPLHF
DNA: TGTGCCAGTAAGACAGGGGGCTCACCCCTCCACTTT

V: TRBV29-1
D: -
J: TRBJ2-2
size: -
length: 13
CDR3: CSVDLRNTGELFF
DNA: TGCAGCGTTGATCTAAGGAACACCGGGGAGCTGTTTTTT

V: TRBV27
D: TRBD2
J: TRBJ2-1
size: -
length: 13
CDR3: CASMLAGRNEQFF
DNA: TGTGCCAGCATGCTAGCGGGAAGGAATGAGCAGTTCTTC

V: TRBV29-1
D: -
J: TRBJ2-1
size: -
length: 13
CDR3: CSVEETIYNEQFF
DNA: TGCAGCGTTGAAGAGACTATCTACAATGAGCAGTTCTTC

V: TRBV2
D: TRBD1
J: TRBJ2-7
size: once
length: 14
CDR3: CASSERTGAYEQYF
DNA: TGTGCCAGCAGTGAAAGGACAGGGGCCTACGAGCAGTACTTC

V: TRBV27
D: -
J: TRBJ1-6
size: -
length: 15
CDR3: CASSFESSYNSPLHF
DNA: TGTGCCAGCAGTTTTGAGAGCTCCTATAATTCACCCCTCCACTTT

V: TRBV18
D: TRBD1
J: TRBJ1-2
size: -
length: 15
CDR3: CASSLDRVGIYGYTF
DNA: TGTGCCAGCTCATTGGACAGGGTGGGAATCTATGGCTACACCTTC

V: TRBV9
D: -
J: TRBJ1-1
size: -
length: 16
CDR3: CASSPPTGQKNTEAFF
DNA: TGTGCCAGCAGCCCTCCAACCGGACAGAAGAACACTGAAGCTTTCTTT

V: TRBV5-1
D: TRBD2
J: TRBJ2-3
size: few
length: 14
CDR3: CASRGSGSVNTQYF
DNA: TGCGCCAGCCGGGGTAGCGGGAGTGTAAATACGCAGTATTTT

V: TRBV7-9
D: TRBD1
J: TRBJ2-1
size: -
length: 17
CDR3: CASSLGSGTGSYNEQFF
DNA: TGTGCCAGCAGCTTAGGTTCCGGGACAGGGTCCTACAATGAGCAGTTCTTC

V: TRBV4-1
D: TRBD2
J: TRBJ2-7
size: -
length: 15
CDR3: CASSQLAGGPHEQYF
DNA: TGCGCCAGCAGCCAACTAGCGGGAGGGCCCCACGAGCAGTACTTC

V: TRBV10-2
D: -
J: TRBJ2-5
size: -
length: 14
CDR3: CASSEFTGQETQYF
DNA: TGCGCCAGCAGTGAGTTCACAGGGCAAGAGACCCAGTACTTC

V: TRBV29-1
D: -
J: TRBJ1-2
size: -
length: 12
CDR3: CSVRGSAYGYTF
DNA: TGCAGCGTTCGGGGGTCTGCCTATGGCTACACCTTC

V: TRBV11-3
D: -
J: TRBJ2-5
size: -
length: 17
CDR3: CASSLVTDTTYQETQYF
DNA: TGTGCCAGCAGCTTAGTTACGGACACCACGTACCAAGAGACCCAGTACTTC

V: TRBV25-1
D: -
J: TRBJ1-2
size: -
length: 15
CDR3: CASSEWMAGRGGYTF
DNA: TGTGCCAGCAGTGAATGGATGGCAGGGCGGGGTGGCTACACCTTC

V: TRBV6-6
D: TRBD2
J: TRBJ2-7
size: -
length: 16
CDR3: CASTIASGGSSYEQYF
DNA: TGTGCCAGCACCATAGCTAGCGGGGGGAGCTCCTACGAGCAGTACTTC

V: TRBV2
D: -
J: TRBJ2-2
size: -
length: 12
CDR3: CASTPFPGELFF
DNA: TGTGCCAGCACCCCTTTTCCCGGGGAGCTGTTTTTT

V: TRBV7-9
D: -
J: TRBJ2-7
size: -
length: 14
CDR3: CASSLAGREDEQYF
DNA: TGTGCCAGCAGCCTTGCGGGGCGAGAAGACGAGCAGTACTTC

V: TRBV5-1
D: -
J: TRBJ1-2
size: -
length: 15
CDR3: CASSPSYRADYGYTF
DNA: TGCGCCAGCAGCCCCTCGTACAGGGCCGACTATGGCTACACCTTC

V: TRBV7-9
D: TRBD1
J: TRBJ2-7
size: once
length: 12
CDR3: CASSYTGDEQYF
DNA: TGTGCCAGCAGTTACACAGGGGACGAGCAGTACTTC

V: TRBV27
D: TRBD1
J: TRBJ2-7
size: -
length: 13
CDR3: CASSHGQGYEQYF
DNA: TGTGCCAGCAGTCATGGACAGGGCTACGAGCAGTACTTC